A single sample gave rise to the 15 T cell receptor beta chains below, sequenced in a study of shared clonotypes between healthy human individuals. TCRdb keeps only in-frame clones here, not all; method: immunoSEQ multiplex PCR. The repertoire consists of around 2.3 million clones, with roughly 95% occurring once and the leading ten covering roughly 0.13%. The sequenced sample consisted of naive CD4+ T cells sorted from blood. As to subset: CD45RA+ positively selected. All receptors come from a man aged 18 to 30 in good health.

The sample holds one count of this clone. V is TRBV10-3 and J is TRBJ1-1; D ambiguous. Deletions cut 6 bases from V and 4 bases from J, with 9 bases between. The CDR3 has 12 residues. The germline V gene encodes CDR1 ENHRY and CDR2 SYGVKD. The CDR3 DNA is TGTGCCATCAGCCCGGAGAGCACTGAAGCTTTCTTT. Its protein product is CAISPESTEAFF.

The chain couples TRBV5-6 to TRBJ1-4, with a weak D call TRBD1 (5 bases). Germline V gene lookup returns CDR1 SGHDT and CDR2 YYEEEE. The CDR3 sequence is 15 residues long. V was pared by 0 bases and J by 4 bases, with 10 bases between. The CDR3 loop is CASSLVGAYNEKLFF. The CDR3 bases are TGTGCCAGCAGCTTGGTCGGGGCATATAATGAAAAACTGTTTTTT.

V usage is TRBV7-2 and J usage is TRBJ1-5; 8 bases map to TRBD1. V dropped 5 bases and J dropped 4; count of bases not matched to a gene: 4. The CDR3 contains 14 residues. CDR1 and CDR2 from the germline V gene are SGHTA and FQGNSA. The CDR3 loop reads CASSDTGGNQPQHF. CDR3 sequence (DNA): TGTGCCAGCAGCGATACAGGGGGAAATCAGCCCCAGCATTTT.

Comment on this clone: Other DNA sequences from this sample encode an identical CDR3 as well. The chain combines TRBV5-1 with TRBJ2-3, with 9 bases identical to TRBD2. V trimming: 0 bases; J trimming: 4 bases; junction bases outside the gene matches: 3. Germline V gene sequence: CDR1 SGHRS, CDR2 YFSETQ. The CDR3 is 15 amino acids. This chain's CDR3 is CASSLGLAVADTQYF. In DNA form, the CDR3 reads TGCGCCAGCAGCTTGGGACTAGCGGTGGCAGATACGCAGTATTTT. Looking up the rest from reference TRBV5-1 and TRBJ2-3 gives the full variable domain: KAGVTQTPRYLIKTRGQQVTLSCSPISGHRSVSWYQQTPGQGLQFLFEYFSETQRNKGNFPGRFSGRQFSNSRSEMNVSTLELGDSALYLCASSLGLAVADTQYFGPGTRLTVL.

Comment on this clone: Other DNA sequences within the sample encode an identical CDR3. The chain joins TRBV18 to TRBJ1-3, with 8 bases matching TRBD1. Trimming removed 0 bases from V and 4 bases from J; junction bases left unmatched: 2. The CDR3 consists of 15 residues. Per the germline V gene, CDR1 is KGHSH and CDR2 is LQKENI. This CDR3 is CASSPPGTGGNTIYF. In nucleotides, the CDR3 is TGTGCCAGCTCACCACCGGGGACAGGAGGAAACACCATATATTTT. Variable domain in full (rest from reference TRBV18 and TRBJ1-3): NAGVMQNPRHLVRRRGQEARLRCSPMKGHSHVYWYRQLPEEGLKFMVYLQKENIIDESGMPKERFSAEFPKEGPSILRIQQVVRGDSAAYFCASSPPGTGGNTIYFGEGSWLTVV.

V usage is TRBV11-2 and J usage is TRBJ2-7; the D is unclear. The CDR3 consists of 14 residues. CDR1 is SGHAT and CDR2 is FQNNGV in the germline V gene. Trimming cost V 5 bases and J 5 bases, with 16 bases left between them. CDR3 in DNA: TGTGCCAGCAGCGCCCCGAGGCTTCGGAACGAGCAGTACTTC. This sequence encodes CASSAPRLRNEQYF.

V gene TRBV11-2 combines with J gene TRBJ2-1, with 14 bases that match TRBD2. From germline, CDR1 is SGHAT and CDR2 FQNNGV. The J segment lost 14 bases and the V segment lost 4 bases, leaving 7 bases of the junction unmatched. This CDR3 comprises 14 residues. CDR3 in amino acids: CASSSGLAGGLEFF. In DNA, the CDR3 is TGTGCCAGCAGCTCCGGACTAGCGGGAGGTCTGGAGTTCTTC.

The chain couples TRBV6-5 to TRBJ2-5; D tentatively reads TRBD1 or TRBD2 (5 bases each). The CDR3 has 13 residues. The V gene's germline CDR1 is MNHEY and CDR2 SVGAGI. Trimming shortened V by 6 bases and J by 12 bases, and 20 bases separated the two germline ends. The CDR3 protein is CASSSPPGATKYF. The CDR3 nucleotides read TGTGCCAGCAGCTCCCCGCCCGGGGCCACCAAGTACTTC.

This rearrangement joins TRBV28 to TRBJ1-4; 7 bases align to TRBD1. J lost 8 bases, V lost 2 bases, and 5 bases had no gene match. From germline, CDR1 is MDHEN and CDR2 SYDVKM. The CDR3 is made up of 14 amino acids. CDR3 residues: CASSLRGGREKLFF. The CDR3 nucleotides read TGTGCCAGCAGTTTACGAGGGGGCAGAGAAAAACTGTTTTTT. Full variable domain (rest looked up from reference TRBV28 and TRBJ1-4): DVKVTQSSRYLVKRTGEKVFLECVQDMDHENMFWYRQDPGLGLRLIYFSYDVKMKEKGDIPEGYSVSREKKERFSLILESASTNQTSMYLCASSLRGGREKLFFGSGTQLSVL.

The V and J genes are TRBV30 and TRBJ1-1; TRBD1 agrees at 9 bases. Germline trimming cut 3 bases from V and 4 bases from J; bases unmatched to any gene: 12. Germline CDR1 is GTSNPN and CDR2 is SVGIG (reference sequence). The length of the CDR3 is 16 residues. CDR3 sequence reads: CAWSSGTGHKGTEAFF. Here the CDR3 DNA reads TGTGCCTGGAGCTCCGGGACAGGGCATAAGGGCACTGAAGCTTTCTTT.

This sequence joins TRBV15 and TRBJ1-2; D remains unclear. CDR1 is LNHNV and CDR2 is YYDKDF in the germline V gene (reference sequence). This CDR3 has 14 residues. V shed 5 bases and J shed 8 bases, with 18 bases lying between them. CDR3 DNA sequence: TGTGCCACCAGCCCTAGAGAGGTTGGCCGGGGCTACACCTTC. It is translated as CATSPREVGRGYTF.

The rearrangement links TRBV21-1 to TRBJ2-1; no check of the table's D call, TRBD2, against the DNA was made. TRBV21-1 is tagged as a pseudogene. The CDR3 totals 12 residues. CDR3 coding DNA: TGTGCCAGCAGCAAAGCCGGGGGTGAGCAGTTCTTC. It yields the protein CASSKAGGEQFF.

The J gene is TRBJ1-1, the V gene TRBV28, with D perhaps TRBD1 (6 bases). Germline V gene lookup returns CDR1 MDHEN and CDR2 SYDVKM. V shed 6 bases and J shed 1 base, with 12 bases lying between them. This CDR3 comprises 14 residues. The CDR3 DNA is TGTGCCAGCAGGTACGGGGGGGCGAACACTGAAGCTTTCTTT. This gives the protein CASRYGGANTEAFF.

V is TRBV5-1 and J is TRBJ1-1; D gene ambiguous. Trimming stripped 4 bases from V and 1 base from J, with 11 bases between. The V gene's germline CDR1 is SGHRS and CDR2 YFSETQ. The length of the CDR3 is 14 residues. The CDR3 bases are TGCGCCAGCAGCCTGGATTGGGGGAACACTGAAGCTTTCTTT. This translates into CASSLDWGNTEAFF.

Remarks on this clone: Relative to the germline gene, one junction end is altered; a read error may explain this. This chain uses TRBV6-1 with TRBJ2-5; D is undetermined. Per the germline V gene, CDR1 is MNHNS and CDR2 is SASEGT. The CDR3 contains 15 residues. This chain's CDR3 is CASSESPGSQEAQYF. The CDR3 nucleotides are TGTGCCAGCAGTGAATCACCAGGAAGCCAAGAGGCCCAGTACTTC.